One sample yielded the 6 T cell receptor beta chains listed below, sequenced in a study of T cells in Graves' hyperthyroidism and ophthalmopathy. Amplification of TCR beta CDR3 regions was performed using RNA transcripts as template. During a first-round RT-PCR of the TCR CDR3, the HTBI primer set was used. Via MiXCR, TCRdb re-called the multiplex PCR reads, giving one row per CDR3 protein. The table lists a few hundred thousand distinct CDR3 sequences, about a sixth of them singletons. Material: blood. All receptors derive from a woman between 18 and 29 years old with Graves' hyperthyroidism.

This clonotype was recorded at least ten times. The CDR3 loop reads CASSLVGSANTGELFF. In nucleotides, the CDR3 is TGTGCCAGCAGCTTGGTGGGCAGCGCGAACACCGGGGAGCTGTTTTTT. The genes are TRBV5-6 and TRBJ2-2, with D unclear. Trimming took off 0 bases at V and 0 bases at J, with 9 bases between the two ends. Germline CDR1 and CDR2: SGHDT and YYEEEE. CDR3 length: 16 amino acids.

This clonotype was counted only a few times. The V and J genes are TRBV9 and TRBJ1-3, with D possibly matching TRBD1 (6 bases). Germline CDR1 SGDLS, CDR2 YYNGEE. The V end was cut by 0 bases, the J end by 4 bases, with 14 bases between. This CDR3 is built from 16 residues. The CDR3 bases are TGTGCCAGCAGCGTAGATGCGTGGCAGGGGGGAAACACCATATATTTT. It yields the protein CASSVDAWQGGNTIYF.

The sample holds many counts of this clonotype. The rearrangement links TRBV20-1 to TRBJ2-1; D unresolved. The germline CDR1 and CDR2 sequences are DFQATT and SNEGSKA (reference sequence). V lost 6 bases and J 8 bases, leaving 14 bases between the germline ends. This CDR3 is 12 amino acids long. The CDR3 nucleotides are TGCAGTGCCCCCGGACCTCGGGATGAGCAGTTCTTC. This translates into CSAPGPRDEQFF.

This clonotype was detected ten times or more. V is TRBV2 and J is TRBJ1-6; possibly TRBD1 for D (5 bases). The CDR3 consists of 15 residues. V was clipped by 4 bases and J by 7 bases, with 14 bases between them. The germline V gene encodes CDR1 SNHLY and CDR2 FYNNEI. The CDR3 reads CASSVSGGYNSPLHF. CDR3 nucleotides: TGTGCCAGCAGTGTTTCCGGGGGTTACAATTCACCCCTCCACTTT. The full variable domain, completed using reference TRBV2 and TRBJ1-6, is EPEVTQTPSHQVTQMGQEVILRCVPISNHLYFYWYRQILGQKVEFLVSFYNNEISEKSEIFDDQFSVERPDGSNFTLKIRSTKLEDSAMYFCASSVSGGYNSPLHFGNGTRLTVT.

In its sample, this clonotype was seen many times. The rearrangement joins TRBV7-3 to TRBJ2-6; D call uncertain. Trimming removed 6 bases from V and 0 bases from J, with 6 bases in between. CDR3 length equals 14 residues. In germline, CDR1 is SGHTA, CDR2 FQGTGA. CDR3 loop: CASRLDSGANVLTF. The DNA of the CDR3 is TGTGCCAGCAGATTGGACTCTGGGGCCAACGTCCTGACTTTC.

This clonotype came up a few times. The chain carries TRBV11-2 and TRBJ1-3, with a tentative D call TRBD1 (5 bases). CDR3 length: 14 residues. Germline CDR1 is SGHAT and CDR2 is FQNNGV. V was pared by 5 bases and J by 1 base, with 9 bases between. CDR3: CASSRGQSGNTIYF. CDR3 nucleotide sequence: TGTGCCAGCAGCCGCGGACAATCTGGAAACACCATATATTTT. Based on the CDR3 plus reference TRBV11-2 and TRBJ1-3, the full variable domain is EAGVAQSPRYKIIEKRQSVAFWCNPISGHATLYWYQQILGQGPKLLIQFQNNGVVDDSQLPKDRFSAERLKGVDSTLKIQPAKLEDSAVYLCASSRGQSGNTIYFGEGSWLTVV.